This T cell receptor beta chain originates from a study of shared clonotypes between healthy human individuals. General study results and limits: Shared clonotypes: approximately 5% naive CD4, roughly 4% naive CD8, about 2.5% memory CD4, about 0.4% memory CD8. Generation probabilities of non-shared clonotypes were lower (relative to those shared by all four donors).

Concerning this clone itself: As yet, its antigen is unknown.

Germline-derived CDR1 and CDR2 are MNHEY and SMNVEV (reference sequence). This CDR3 is built from 15 residues. Trimming took 0 bases from V and 6 from J, leaving 15 bases between them. Libraries were prepared by immunoSEQ multiplex PCR; TCRdb keeps only in-frame clonotypes and omits some of them. The sample includes under 650,000 clones, about 96% seen only once; the top ten take 0.06%. Sequenced material: naive CD4+ T cells sorted from blood. Subset here: CD45RA+ positively selected. The chain recombines TRBV27 with TRBJ2-7, with D possibly matching TRBD1 (5 bases). The sequence derives from a woman under 40 in good health. CDR3 nucleotide sequence: TGTGCCAGCAGTTTATCGGGCAGGGTGGCCAGCGAGCAGTACTTC. It codes for CASSLSGRVASEQYF.